This T cell receptor beta chain comes out of a study of siplizumab effects on memory and regulatory T cells. Study-wide findings and caveats: Memory cells seemed less diverse than naive T cells, which also seemed major contributors to the alloresponse.

Note on this clone: What it recognizes is unknown.

Here immunoSEQ multiplex PCR was the method, and the copy in TCRdb shows in-frame clones only, minus some. The data contain approximately 120,000 clones, roughly 94% of them singletons. Deletions cut 11 bases from V and 2 bases from J, with 10 bases between. The CDR3 runs to 11 residues. CDR1 is SEHNR, CDR2 FQNEAQ, per germline (reference sequence). The sequence was obtained from a human donor in good health. The V and J genes are TRBV7-9 and TRBJ2-7; weak D call: TRBD2 (6 bases). Sequences were obtained from Tregs sorted from blood. This chain's CDR3 is CAGGGAYEQYF. The CDR3 coding sequence is TGTGCCGGAGGAGGGGCCTACGAGCAGTACTTC.